The 11 T cell receptor beta chains listed next were all sequenced from one sample in a study of blood T cell repertoires in COVID-19. The assay was immunoSEQ multiplex PCR, and TCRdb's table has in-frame clones only and misses some. The sample yields 40,000 to 50,000 clones, approximately 90% seen once. Specimen: PBMCs or T cells enriched from blood (not recorded which). The receptors shown here come from a woman between 50 and 59 years old who had recovered from COVID-19.

This chain uses TRBV24-1 with TRBJ2-1; no reliable D call. The CDR3 loop spans 16 amino acids. The germline V gene encodes CDR1 KGHDR and CDR2 SFDVKD. The V gene lost 1 base and the J gene lost 1 base, with 10 bases spanning the gap. CDR3: CATSDLPTDSYNEQFF. In DNA form, the CDR3 reads TGTGCCACCAGTGATTTACCAACTGATTCCTACAATGAGCAGTTCTTC.

This chain joins TRBV7-2 and TRBJ2-5, with a tentative D call TRBD1 (7 bases). This CDR3 comprises 16 residues. Germline V gene data show CDR1 as SGHTA and CDR2 as FQGNSA. V was trimmed by 5 bases and J by 3 bases, leaving 19 bases between them. The DNA of the CDR3 is TGTGCCAGCAGCCCCAAGAAACTCAGGGGGGAAGAGACCCAGTACTTC. It encodes CASSPKKLRGEETQYF.

The chain joins TRBV6-5 to TRBJ2-7; 10 bases fit TRBD1. Germline CDR1 reads MNHEY; CDR2 reads SVGAGI. The CDR3 loop spans 15 amino acids. V shed 7 bases and J 2 bases; nucleotides not matched to a gene: 8. CDR3 nucleotide sequence: TGTGCCAGCACCTCGACAGGGGGCTCGACCTACGAGCAGTACTTC. It encodes CASTSTGGSTYEQYF.

The rearrangement links TRBV24-1 to TRBJ2-3; a possible D gene is TRBD2 (5 bases). Germline V lookup: CDR1 KGHDR, CDR2 SFDVKD. The CDR3 covers 13 residues. Trimming removed 4 bases from V and 1 base from J, with 5 bases in between. This chain's CDR3 is CATSDGGTDTQYF. The DNA of the CDR3 is TGTGCCACCAGTGACGGGGGCACAGATACGCAGTATTTT.

The V and J genes are TRBV28 and TRBJ1-1; D not resolved. Trimming removed 6 bases at V and 0 bases at J, with 8 bases between. There are 13 residues in the CDR3. In germline, CDR1 is MDHEN, CDR2 SYDVKM. DNA for the CDR3: TGTGCCAGCAGGAGGTATTTGAACACTGAAGCTTTCTTT. It encodes CASRRYLNTEAFF. The whole variable domain, remainder taken from reference TRBV28 and TRBJ1-1, is DVKVTQSSRYLVKRTGEKVFLECVQDMDHENMFWYRQDPGLGLRLIYFSYDVKMKEKGDIPEGYSVSREKKERFSLILESASTNQTSMYLCASRRYLNTEAFFGQGTRLTVV.

This chain links TRBV4-3 with TRBJ2-1; 9 positions agree with TRBD2. The CDR3 sequence is 15 residues long. CDR1 is LGHNA and CDR2 is YSLEER in the germline V gene. V lost 10 bases to trimming and J lost 3 bases; unmatched junction nucleotides: 10. For the CDR3, the DNA is TGCGCCACCACCAAACTAGCGGGTATCTACAATGAGCAGTTCTTC. It translates to CATTKLAGIYNEQFF.

The sample holds a few counts of this clone. V and J are TRBV3-1 (or the pseudogene TRBV3-2) and TRBJ1-6; possibly TRBD1 for D (5 bases). The CDR3 covers 15 residues. V was trimmed by 6 bases and J by 3 bases, leaving 12 bases between them. The germline V gene has CDR1 LGHDT and CDR2 YNNKEL (reference sequence). The CDR3 here is CASSLSQDYNSPLHF. In nucleotides, the CDR3 is TGTGCCAGCAGTCTTTCACAGGACTATAATTCACCCCTCCACTTT.

This chain links TRBV12-3 or TRBV12-4 with TRBJ2-4; 9 nucleotides agree with TRBD2. The CDR3 is 12 residues long. V lost 9 bases, J lost 5 bases, and 2 bases stayed unmatched. The CDR3 protein is CASRLAENIQYF. The CDR3 coding sequence is TGTGCCAGTCGACTAGCGGAAAACATTCAGTACTTC.

V usage is TRBV25-1 and J usage is TRBJ2-5; 9 bases agree with TRBD1. J was trimmed by 7 bases and V by 5 bases; bases with no gene match: 5. The CDR3 consists of 13 residues. Germline V gene sequence: CDR1 MGHDK, CDR2 SYGVNS. The CDR3 is CASSQDRGGTQYF. Written as DNA, the CDR3 is TGTGCCAGCAGTCAGGACAGGGGCGGGACCCAGTACTTC.

This sequence joins TRBV27 and TRBJ2-5; D is possibly TRBD2 (6 bases). Germline V CDR1 and CDR2: MNHEY, SMNVEV (reference sequence). V lost 5 bases and J lost 4, with 11 bases in between. This CDR3 has 13 residues. CDR3 in amino acids: CASSRRDGETQYF. DNA for the CDR3: TGTGCCAGCAGTAGGCGGGACGGAGAGACCCAGTACTTC.

The chain is built from TRBV7-7 and TRBJ2-1; D is uncertain. Germline values: CDR1 SSHAT, CDR2 FNYEAQ (reference sequence). CDR3 length: 13 residues. Trimming cost V 1 base and J 4 bases, with 5 bases left between them. CDR3 bases: TGTGCCAGCAGCTTAGGGCCATACAATGAGCAGTTCTTC. Its protein is CASSLGPYNEQFF.